The 23 T cell receptor beta chains listed next were all sequenced from one sample in a study of low-dose radiotherapy and immunotherapy resistance in tumors. Primers targeting TRAV and TRBV primed first-strand cDNA, covering alpha and beta chains. Amplification, which lasted roughly 20 PCR cycles, used a constant-region primer and V-primer adapter to amplify TCRs. MiXCR, applied by TCRdb to the reads, yields one record per CDR3 protein. The sample consists of 40,000 or so distinct CDR3 sequences, around a third of them appearing once. Time point described: before trial treatment. Material: PBMCs, obtained before treatment. The receptors derive from a male donor with gallbladder cancer.

The CDR3 region is CSAASSGFYQTMDTQYF. The CDR3 nucleotides are TGCAGTGCTGCGAGTTCGGGCTTCTACCAAACAATGGATACGCAGTATTTT. The chain uses TRBV20-1 and TRBJ2-3; D unclear. Trimming shortened V by 5 bases and J by 6 bases, and 27 bases separated the two germline ends. CDR1 and CDR2 (germline): DFQATT, SNEGSKA (reference sequence). The CDR3 runs 17 residues.

The gene calls are TRBV9 and TRBJ2-1, with TRBD2 as a possible D gene (6 bases). This CDR3 is 15 amino acids long. Trimming removed 0 bases from V and 7 bases from J, with 14 bases in between. Germline CDR1 SGDLS, CDR2 YYNGEE. CDR3 coding DNA: TGTGCCAGCAGCGTAGGGACTATTGTTGGGAATGAGCAGTTCTTC. Translating it yields CASSVGTIVGNEQFF.

The chain is built from TRBV5-4 and TRBJ2-5; D might be TRBD1 (6 bases). The length of the CDR3 is 14 residues. Trimming left V 3 bases short and J 0 bases short, with 9 bases between. Germline CDR1 and CDR2: SGHNT and YYREEE (reference sequence). This CDR3 reads CASSSDRNQETQYF. The CDR3 DNA reads as TGTGCCAGCAGCTCGGACAGAAACCAAGAGACCCAGTACTTC.

The rearrangement joins TRBV5-1 to TRBJ2-3; D is unresolved. V was pared by 2 bases and J by 2 bases, with 3 bases between. Germline V lookup: CDR1 SGHRS, CDR2 YFSETQ. The CDR3 has 12 residues. In nucleotides, the CDR3 is TGCGCCAGCAGCTTAACCACAGATACGCAGTATTTT. Protein: CASSLTTDTQYF. Full variable domain (rest looked up from reference TRBV5-1 and TRBJ2-3): KAGVTQTPRYLIKTRGQQVTLSCSPISGHRSVSWYQQTPGQGLQFLFEYFSETQRNKGNFPGRFSGRQFSNSRSEMNVSTLELGDSALYLCASSLTTDTQYFGPGTRLTVL.

The chain employs TRBV27 and TRBJ1-1; no clear D. Germline CDR1 reads MNHEY; CDR2 reads SMNVEV (reference sequence). There are 14 residues in the CDR3. V shed 5 bases and J shed 0 bases, with 10 bases lying between them. The CDR3 loop reads CASSLGPVNTEAFF. The CDR3 bases are TGTGCCAGCAGTCTCGGTCCGGTGAACACTGAAGCTTTCTTT.

This clonotype was found many times. The chain links TRBV9 to TRBJ2-1, with D perhaps matching TRBD2 (5 bases). CDR3 length: 15 residues. The germline V gene has CDR1 SGDLS and CDR2 YYNGEE. V lost 1 base to trimming and J lost 8 bases, with 16 bases between them. DNA of the CDR3: TGTGCCAGCAGCGTAAACGGGAACCCCGGGGATGAGCAGTTCTTC. This encodes CASSVNGNPGDEQFF. The whole variable domain, remainder taken from reference TRBV9 and TRBJ2-1, is DSGVTQTPKHLITATGQRVTLRCSPRSGDLSVYWYQQSLDQGLQFLIQYYNGEERAKGNILERFSAQQFPDLHSELNLSSLELGDSALYFCASSVNGNPGDEQFFGPGTRLTVL.

The chain joins TRBV4-3 to TRBJ1-1; 12 bases map to TRBD1. The CDR3 runs to 15 residues. The germline V gene encodes CDR1 LGHNA and CDR2 YSLEER. V was pared by 4 bases and J by 6 bases, with 6 bases of the junction left unmatched. The CDR3 DNA sequence: TGCGCCAGCAGCCCTTCCGGGACAGGGGGCCCTGAAGCTTTCTTT. Translating it yields CASSPSGTGGPEAFF.

This clonotype was recorded at least ten times. The chain employs TRBV4-2 and TRBJ2-7, with unresolved D. Deletions cut 0 bases from V and 0 bases from J, with 6 bases between. Per germline, CDR1 LGHNA and CDR2 YNFKEQ. The CDR3 sequence is 14 residues long. The CDR3 protein is CASSQEKSSYEQYF. The CDR3, as DNA: TGTGCCAGCAGCCAAGAGAAAAGCTCCTACGAGCAGTACTTC.

V usage is TRBV29-1 and J usage is TRBJ1-1; D is ambiguous. The V end was cut by 3 bases, the J end by 8 bases, with 10 bases between. This CDR3 spans 11 amino acids. The germline V gene encodes CDR1 SQVTM and CDR2 ANQGSEA. The CDR3 reads CSVEVMGEAFF. The CDR3 DNA sequence: TGCAGCGTTGAGGTAATGGGAGAAGCTTTCTTT.

The chain carries TRBV20-1 and TRBJ2-3; 7 bases align to TRBD2. Per the germline V gene, CDR1 is DFQATT and CDR2 is SNEGSKA (reference sequence). CDR3 length: 12 amino acids. The V segment lost 3 bases and the J segment 4 bases; nucleotides outside the gene matches: 1. CDR3 sequence reads: CSASRGADTQYF. CDR3 sequence (DNA): TGCAGTGCTAGTCGGGGGGCAGATACGCAGTATTTT.

This clonotype counts as medium-sized (0.01 to 0.1%). The chain is built from TRBV6-2 or TRBV6-3 and TRBJ2-2, with D uncertain. The V end was cut by 6 bases, the J end by 3 bases, with 2 bases between. CDR1 is MNHEY and CDR2 is SVGEGT in the germline V gene. The CDR3 runs to 11 residues. The CDR3 here is CASRYTGELFF. The CDR3 DNA reads as TGTGCCAGCAGGTACACCGGGGAGCTGTTTTTT.

The V gene is TRBV28, the J gene TRBJ2-7; TRBD1 might be the D (6 bases). This CDR3 spans 20 amino acids. The V gene lost 6 bases and the J gene lost 5 bases, with 35 bases spanning the gap. CDR1 MDHEN and CDR2 SYDVKM come from the germline V gene. CDR3 protein: CASSRDSVRGSPAGVHEQYF. The CDR3 nucleotides read TGTGCCAGCAGCCGCGACTCCGTAAGGGGGAGTCCCGCCGGAGTTCACGAGCAGTACTTC.

For this clonotype: This sequence is one base from a far larger clone and is likely a read error. The V and J genes are TRBV7-8 and TRBJ1-5; 8 nucleotides align to TRBD1. The CDR3 loop spans 21 amino acids. Germline CDR1 SGHVS, CDR2 FQNEAQ. This chain's CDR3 is CASSLTGDPFKGHVSNQLQHF. The CDR3 DNA reads TGTGCCAGCAGCCTGACAGGGGATCCATTCAAGGGGCACGTTAGCAATCAGCTCCAGCATTTT.

This clonotype was picked up many times. The V gene is TRBV19, the J gene TRBJ2-7, with D tentatively TRBD2 (6 bases). The V end was cut by 1 base, the J end by 4 bases, with 14 bases between. Germline V lookup: CDR1 LNHDA, CDR2 SQIVND (reference sequence). This CDR3 comprises 15 residues. The CDR3 DNA is TGTGCCAGTAGTATAGTGGGGACTGGATTATACGAGCAGTACTTC. It translates to CASSIVGTGLYEQYF.

This clonotype is medium-sized. The J gene is TRBJ2-5, the V gene TRBV5-6, with D unresolved. The germline V gene has CDR1 SGHDT and CDR2 YYEEEE. The CDR3 covers 14 residues. V gave up 3 bases and J gave up 0 bases, with 9 bases separating them. For the CDR3, the DNA is TGTGCCAGCAGCTCGGATGCAGACCAAGAGACCCAGTACTTC. This translates into CASSSDADQETQYF.

This clonotype was recorded many times. The chain joins TRBV6-2 or TRBV6-3 to TRBJ2-1, with D unresolved. V dropped 8 bases and J dropped 10 bases, with 9 bases sitting between them. Germline V gene lookup returns CDR1 MNHEY and CDR2 SVGEGT. The CDR3 covers 10 residues. The CDR3 region is CASRAGEQFF. CDR3 nucleotides: TGTGCCAGCCGTGCAGGAGAGCAGTTCTTC.

This clonotype was seen at least ten times. The V call is TRBV19, the J call TRBJ1-5; D is perhaps TRBD1 (5 bases). The V gene lost 1 base and the J gene lost 3 bases, with 7 bases spanning the gap. CDR1 and CDR2 (germline): LNHDA, SQIVND (reference sequence). The CDR3 has 14 residues. CDR3 nucleotide sequence: TGTGCCAGTAGTATAGCAGGGTACAATCAGCCCCAGCATTTT. It codes for CASSIAGYNQPQHF. The whole variable domain, remainder taken from reference TRBV19 and TRBJ1-5, is DGGITQSPKYLFRKEGQNVTLSCEQNLNHDAMYWYRQDPGQGLRLIYYSQIVNDFQKGDIAEGYSVSREKKESFPLTVTSAQKNPTAFYLCASSIAGYNQPQHFGDGTRLSIL.

This clonotype is a singleton in its sample. The chain uses TRBV13 and TRBJ1-6; 8 bases are a match to TRBD1. CDR3 length: 14 residues. The J segment lost 12 bases and the V segment lost 4 bases, leaving 8 bases of the junction unmatched. Germline CDR1 reads PRHDT; CDR2 reads FYEKMQ (reference sequence). The CDR3 region is CASSSKDRVEPLHF. The CDR3, as DNA: TGTGCCAGCAGCTCCAAGGACAGGGTGGAACCCCTCCACTTT.

This clonotype was seen ten or more times. This chain joins TRBV29-1 and TRBJ2-3; D possibly corresponds to TRBD2 (5 bases). The CDR3 is 15 residues long. Germline V lookup: CDR1 SQVTM, CDR2 ANQGSEA. Between the trimmed V and J ends, which lost 3 bases and 4 bases, there was a span of 17 bases. In DNA, the CDR3 is TGCAGCGTTGACTTTGCGGGTGGAGCCTCAGATACGCAGTATTTT. Protein: CSVDFAGGASDTQYF.

The CDR3 protein is CASSLYSGFNEQFF. The CDR3 DNA is TGTGCCAGCAGTTTATACTCGGGGTTCAATGAGCAGTTCTTC. The chain links TRBV28 to TRBJ2-1, with a tentative D call TRBD2 (5 bases). The V end was cut by 1 base, the J end by 6 bases, with 10 bases between. The CDR3 totals 14 residues. Per the germline V gene, CDR1 is MDHEN and CDR2 is SYDVKM. Full variable domain (missing parts from reference TRBV28 and TRBJ2-1): DVKVTQSSRYLVKRTGEKVFLECVQDMDHENMFWYRQDPGLGLRLIYFSYDVKMKEKGDIPEGYSVSREKKERFSLILESASTNQTSMYLCASSLYSGFNEQFFGPGTRLTVL.

This clonotype was counted many times. V gene TRBV7-2 combines with J gene TRBJ2-1; D possibly corresponds to TRBD2 (6 bases). The ends were cut back, 3 bases at V and 5 bases at J, with 11 bases in the middle. This CDR3 is built from 14 residues. CDR1 and CDR2 (germline): SGHTA, FQGNSA. The CDR3 DNA sequence: TGTGCCAGCAGCTTCTTTTTAGCGGACAATGAGCAGTTCTTC. Translated, it gives CASSFFLADNEQFF.

There are many counts of this clonotype. The chain is built from TRBV11-2 and TRBJ1-1; D not certain. Germline V gives CDR1 SGHAT, CDR2 FQNNGV. Between the trimmed V and J ends, which lost 3 bases and 7 bases, there was a span of 12 bases. CDR3 length equals 13 residues. The chain's CDR3 is CASSFAPGFEAFF. The CDR3 nucleotides read TGTGCCAGCAGCTTCGCTCCGGGATTTGAAGCTTTCTTT.

The genes are TRBV2 and TRBJ2-7; 10 bases map to TRBD2. The V gene's germline CDR1 is SNHLY and CDR2 FYNNEI. CDR3 length: 12 amino acids. J lost 5 bases, V lost 9 bases, and 4 bases had no gene match. The CDR3 DNA sequence: TGTGCCAGTCGACTAGCGGGCCACGAGCAGTACTTC. Amino acid sequence: CASRLAGHEQYF.